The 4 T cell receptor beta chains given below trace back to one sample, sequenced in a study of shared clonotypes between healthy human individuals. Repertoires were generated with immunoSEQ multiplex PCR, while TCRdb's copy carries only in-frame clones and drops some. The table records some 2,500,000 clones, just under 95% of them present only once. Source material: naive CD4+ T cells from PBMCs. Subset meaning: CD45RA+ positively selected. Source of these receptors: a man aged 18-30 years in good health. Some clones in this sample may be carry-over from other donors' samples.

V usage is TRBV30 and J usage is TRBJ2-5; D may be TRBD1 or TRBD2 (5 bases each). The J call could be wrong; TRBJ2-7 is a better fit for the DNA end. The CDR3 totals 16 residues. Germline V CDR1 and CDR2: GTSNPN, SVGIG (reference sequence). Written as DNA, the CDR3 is TGTGCCTGGAGTGGCCGATCAGGGAGACCGAACTACGAGCAGTACTTC. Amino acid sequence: CAWSGRSGRPNYEQYF.

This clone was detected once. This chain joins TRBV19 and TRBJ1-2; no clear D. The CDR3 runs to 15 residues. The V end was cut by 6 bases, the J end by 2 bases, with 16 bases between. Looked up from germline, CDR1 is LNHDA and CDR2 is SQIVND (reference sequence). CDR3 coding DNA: TGTGCCAGTAGCCTCCTGGCAGGAAACAACTATGGCTACACCTTC. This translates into CASSLLAGNNYGYTF.

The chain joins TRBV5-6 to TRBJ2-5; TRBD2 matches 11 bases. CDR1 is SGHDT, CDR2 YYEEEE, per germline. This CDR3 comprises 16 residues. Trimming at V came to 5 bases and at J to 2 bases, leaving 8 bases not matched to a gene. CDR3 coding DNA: TGTGCCAGCAGTCCGGCGTTAGCGGGAGGGCAAGAGACCCAGTACTTC. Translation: CASSPALAGGQETQYF.

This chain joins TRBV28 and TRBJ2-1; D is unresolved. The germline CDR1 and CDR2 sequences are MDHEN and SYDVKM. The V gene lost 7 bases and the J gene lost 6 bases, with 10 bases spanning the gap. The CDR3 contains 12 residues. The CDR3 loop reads CASISASNEQFF. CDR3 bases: TGTGCCAGCATCTCAGCCTCCAATGAGCAGTTCTTC.